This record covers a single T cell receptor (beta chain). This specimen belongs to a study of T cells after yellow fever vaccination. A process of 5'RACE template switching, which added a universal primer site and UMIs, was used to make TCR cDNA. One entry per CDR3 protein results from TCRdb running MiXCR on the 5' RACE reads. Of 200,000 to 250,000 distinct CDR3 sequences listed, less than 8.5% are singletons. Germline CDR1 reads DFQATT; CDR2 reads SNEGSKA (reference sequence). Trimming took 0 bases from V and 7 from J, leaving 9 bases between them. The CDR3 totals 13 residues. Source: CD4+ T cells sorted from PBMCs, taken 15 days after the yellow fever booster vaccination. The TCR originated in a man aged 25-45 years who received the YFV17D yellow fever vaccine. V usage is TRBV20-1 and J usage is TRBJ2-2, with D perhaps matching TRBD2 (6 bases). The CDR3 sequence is CSARETRDGELFF. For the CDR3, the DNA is TGCAGTGCTAGAGAGACTAGAGACGGGGAGCTGTTTTTT.